The 28 T cell receptor beta chains in this list originate from one sample, sequenced in a study of cytomegalovirus exposure and HLA in healthy donors (dated 2017 in TCRdb). The library was produced with the immunoSEQ multiplex PCR assay. For the multiplex PCR, a mixture combining 60 forward primers for TCR Vbeta segments and 13 reverse primers for TCR Jbeta segments was used. TCRdb took this table from immuneACCESS and kept in-frame rearrangements with V and J called. Such tables lack part of the clones; where checked against another copy, unresolved V genes explain under half of the gap, and the rest is unexplained. Within this sample are roughly 150,000 clones, with about 70% of them counted one time only. 3.1% of the sample is taken by the ten largest. Material for sequencing was PBMCs. Receptor source: a man aged 35 to 55 in good health and CMV-seronegative.

A note on this clone: Its ends do not fully match the called genes, so a read error is possible. CDR3 coding DNA: TGTGCCAGCAGCCTAGCGGGCGGGGCCGAGCAGTACTTC. Its protein is CASSLAGGAEQYF. The chain joins TRBV7-2 to TRBJ2-7; 8 bases fit TRBD2. This CDR3 contains 13 residues. Per germline, CDR1 SGHTA and CDR2 FQGNSA. The full variable domain, rest sourced from reference TRBV7-2 and TRBJ2-7, is GAGVSQSPSNKVTEKGKDVELRCDPISGHTALYWYRQSLGQGLEFLIYFQGNSAPDKSGLPSDRFSAERTGGSVSTLTIQRTQQEDSAVYLCASSLAGGAEQYFGPGTRLTVT.

The chain has TRBV27 and TRBJ1-3; TRBD1 matches 9 bases. V was pared by 8 bases and J by 3 bases, with 8 bases of the junction left unmatched. The V gene's germline CDR1 is MNHEY and CDR2 SMNVEV (reference sequence). There are 15 residues in the CDR3. CDR3: CASRPGQGFGNTIYF. CDR3 bases: TGTGCCAGCCGGCCGGGACAGGGTTTTGGAAACACCATATATTTT.

The sample holds a few counts of this clone. The chain has TRBV6-1 and TRBJ2-7, with TRBD2 matching over 9 bases. J gave up 9 bases and V 2 bases, and 14 bases lay outside the gene matches. Per germline, CDR1 MNHNS and CDR2 SASEGT. The CDR3 has 16 residues. The CDR3 reads CASSESWPSGIGGQYF. Here the CDR3 DNA reads TGTGCCAGCAGTGAATCCTGGCCTAGCGGGATAGGTGGGCAGTACTTC.

J is TRBJ1-5 and V is TRBV5-1; 9 positions match TRBD1. Germline CDR1 is SGHRS and CDR2 is YFSETQ. This CDR3 is 15 amino acids long. V gave up 0 bases and J gave up 4 bases; unmatched junction bases: 2. CDR3 region: CASSLGDRENQPQHF. In DNA, the CDR3 is TGCGCCAGCAGCTTGGGGGACAGGGAAAATCAGCCCCAGCATTTT.

The CDR3 is CASSQQSGTGYEGYTF. As DNA, the CDR3 is TGTGCCAGCTCACAACAAAGCGGGACGGGCTATGAGGGCTACACCTTC. The V gene is TRBV18, the J gene TRBJ1-2, with D perhaps TRBD1 (5 bases). V was cut by 4 bases and J by 8 bases, with 23 bases left in between. The CDR3 consists of 16 residues. Germline assignment: CDR1 KGHSH and CDR2 LQKENI.

The V gene is TRBV5-1, the J gene TRBJ2-1; TRBD1 might be the D (5 bases). The germline gives CDR1 SGHRS, CDR2 YFSETQ. This CDR3 spans 14 amino acids. Trimming took off 2 bases at V and 5 bases at J, with 11 bases between the two ends. CDR3 coding DNA: TGCGCCAGCAGCTTCGACAGATACGACAATGAGCAGTTCTTC. This translates into CASSFDRYDNEQFF. The full variable domain, completed using reference TRBV5-1 and TRBJ2-1, is KAGVTQTPRYLIKTRGQQVTLSCSPISGHRSVSWYQQTPGQGLQFLFEYFSETQRNKGNFPGRFSGRQFSNSRSEMNVSTLELGDSALYLCASSFDRYDNEQFFGPGTRLTVL.

CDR3 in DNA: TGTGCCAGCAGCGCGGAGGGACAGGCTTTGAATACGCAGTATTTT. It is translated as CASSAEGQALNTQYF. The chain has TRBV9 and TRBJ2-3, with 8 bases matching TRBD1. CDR1 SGDLS and CDR2 YYNGEE come from the germline V gene. CDR3 length equals 15 residues. V lost 3 bases, J lost 7 bases, and 10 bases stayed unmatched.

The chain joins TRBV7-6 to TRBJ2-7, with a possible D match to TRBD2 (8 bases). Germline V gene lookup returns CDR1 SGHVS and CDR2 FNYEAQ. The CDR3 consists of 15 residues. With 5 bases removed from V and 7 bases from J, the gap between germline ends came to 21 bases. The CDR3 DNA sequence: TGTGCCAGCAGCCCTTTAGCGGGACAGTCGGTGGAGCAGTACTTC. This gives the protein CASSPLAGQSVEQYF.

This sequence joins TRBV28 and TRBJ1-5; D possibly corresponds to TRBD1 (5 bases). Germline V lookup: CDR1 MDHEN, CDR2 SYDVKM. V was trimmed by 2 bases and J by 2 bases, leaving 10 bases between them. The CDR3 has 15 amino acids. The CDR3 sequence is CASSLQGIGNQPQHF. The CDR3 DNA reads TGTGCCAGCAGTTTACAGGGAATCGGCAATCAGCCCCAGCATTTT.

The genes are TRBV5-4 and TRBJ2-3; 7 bases line up with TRBD1. The CDR3 has 14 residues. Germline values: CDR1 SGHNT, CDR2 YYREEE (reference sequence). V trimming: 4 bases; J trimming: 4 bases; junction bases outside the gene matches: 6. The CDR3 coding sequence is TGTGCCAGCAGCCACGGGACAGATTCAGATACGCAGTATTTT. The encoded protein is CASSHGTDSDTQYF.

This chain links TRBV10-3 with TRBJ2-5; perhaps TRBD1 as D (5 bases). The V gene's germline CDR1 is ENHRY and CDR2 SYGVKD. V lost 3 bases and J lost 1, with 9 bases in between. The CDR3 consists of 14 residues. CDR3 region: CAISDMTAQETQYF. CDR3 sequence (DNA): TGTGCCATCAGTGATATGACAGCCCAAGAGACCCAGTACTTC.

CDR3 sequence reads: CASSLFLGAGEKLFF. DNA of the CDR3: TGTGCCAGCAGTTTATTTCTGGGGGCGGGTGAAAAACTGTTTTTT. This chain joins TRBV28 and TRBJ1-4; D is possibly TRBD1 (6 bases). This CDR3 contains 15 residues. The V gene lost 1 base and the J gene lost 7 bases, with 13 bases spanning the gap. The germline V gene has CDR1 MDHEN and CDR2 SYDVKM.

The chain links TRBV6-8 to TRBJ2-7, with 10 bases aligning to TRBD2. This CDR3 is 17 amino acids long. The germline gives CDR1 MNHGY, CDR2 SAAAGT. With 5 bases clipped from V and 2 bases from J, the junction kept 12 bases outside the gene matches. The CDR3 DNA reads as TGTGCCAGCAGTCAACCCTGCCTAGCGGGAGAACCCTACGAGCAGTACTTC. Protein product: CASSQPCLAGEPYEQYF.

The chain couples TRBV6-5 to TRBJ1-2; 10 bases fit TRBD1. The CDR3 length is 14 residues. With 5 bases clipped from V and 3 bases from J, the junction kept 3 bases outside the gene matches. Per the germline V gene, CDR1 is MNHEY and CDR2 is SVGAGI. CDR3 sequence (DNA): TGTGCCAGCAGTGACAGGGGGCTCGACTATGGCTACACCTTC. It specifies CASSDRGLDYGYTF.

A single count supports this clone. V and J are TRBV29-1 and TRBJ1-2; 8 nucleotides line up with TRBD1. The junction had 9 bases not matched to a gene; V was cut back by 3 bases and J by 6 bases. The germline V gene has CDR1 SQVTM and CDR2 ANQGSEA. This CDR3 spans 14 amino acids. CDR3 region: CSVDRARGPDGYTF. Written as DNA, the CDR3 is TGCAGCGTTGACCGGGCCAGGGGGCCGGATGGCTACACCTTC.

V and J are TRBV5-1 and TRBJ2-7; the D gene is possibly TRBD1 (6 bases). V shed 2 bases and J shed 6 bases, with 15 bases lying between them. The CDR3 has 14 residues. Germline V gene lookup returns CDR1 SGHRS and CDR2 YFSETQ. This CDR3 is CASSFQQGSGEQYF. In DNA form, the CDR3 reads TGCGCCAGCAGCTTCCAACAGGGTTCAGGCGAGCAGTACTTC.

The gene calls are TRBV25-1 and TRBJ2-7; tentative D call: TRBD2 (6 bases). Trimming left V 1 base short and J 4 bases short, with 14 bases between. CDR3 length: 15 amino acids. Germline CDR1 and CDR2: MGHDK and SYGVNS. The DNA of the CDR3 is TGTGCCAGCAGTGAATCAGGGAGGCCTATATACGAGCAGTACTTC. Its translation is CASSESGRPIYEQYF.

The chain carries TRBV5-1 and TRBJ2-1; 8 nucleotides line up with TRBD1. The CDR3 has 16 amino acids. The germline gives CDR1 SGHRS, CDR2 YFSETQ. Trimming took 0 bases from V and 3 from J; bases not matched to a gene: 5. As DNA, the CDR3 is TGCGCCAGCAGCTTGGAACCGACAGGGGTCTACAATGAGCAGTTCTTC. It encodes CASSLEPTGVYNEQFF.

This sequence joins TRBV19 and TRBJ2-3, with a tentative D call TRBD1 (6 bases). V dropped 5 bases and J dropped 3 bases, with 12 bases sitting between them. The CDR3 loop spans 14 amino acids. From germline, CDR1 is LNHDA and CDR2 SQIVND (reference sequence). The CDR3 protein is CASSPYRETDTQYF. Written as DNA, the CDR3 is TGTGCCAGTAGTCCGTACAGGGAAACAGATACGCAGTATTTT.

The chain is built from TRBV4-1 and TRBJ2-7, with D tentatively TRBD1 (5 bases). V was cut by 5 bases and J by 6 bases, with 23 bases left in between. Germline values: CDR1 MGHRA, CDR2 YSYEKL. This CDR3 spans 16 amino acids. The CDR3 loop reads CASSNVPRQQKTEQYF. In nucleotides, the CDR3 is TGCGCCAGCAGCAATGTGCCGCGACAGCAGAAGACCGAGCAGTACTTC.

This chain uses TRBV7-9 with TRBJ1-1; tentatively, D is TRBD1 (6 bases). Trimming pared 1 base from V and 4 bases from J, leaving 19 bases between. This CDR3 has 17 residues. Per the germline V gene, CDR1 is SEHNR and CDR2 is FQNEAQ (reference sequence). DNA of the CDR3: TGTGCCAGCAGCTTAGGTCCCGAAGCAGGGGCCAGCACTGAAGCTTTCTTT. This codes for CASSLGPEAGASTEAFF.

This clone was observed a few times. The rearrangement uses TRBV9 and TRBJ1-5, with 9 bases that match TRBD1. The CDR3 sequence is 14 residues long. Per germline, CDR1 SGDLS and CDR2 YYNGEE. V shed 4 bases and J 4 bases; nucleotides not matched to a gene: 3. CDR3 bases: TGTGCCAGCAGCCCACAGGGGGCTAATCAGCCCCAGCATTTT. Residues: CASSPQGANQPQHF.

V is TRBV14 and J is TRBJ2-4; 13 bases match TRBD2. This CDR3 is built from 18 residues. V was pared by 2 bases and J by 6 bases, with 10 bases of the junction left unmatched. Germline CDR1 is SGHDN and CDR2 is FVKESK. CDR3 sequence: CASSQHVGTSGTRNIQYF. In nucleotides, the CDR3 is TGTGCCAGCAGCCAACACGTGGGGACTAGCGGGACGAGAAACATTCAGTACTTC.

The rearrangement uses TRBV27 and TRBJ2-7; 8 bases are a match to TRBD2. Germline values: CDR1 MNHEY, CDR2 SMNVEV (reference sequence). V lost 7 bases to trimming and J lost 3 bases; unmatched junction nucleotides: 5. The CDR3 has 13 residues. CDR3 region: CASKPGGLYEQYF. The DNA of the CDR3 is TGTGCCAGCAAACCGGGGGGGCTCTACGAGCAGTACTTC.

This sequence joins TRBV4-3 and TRBJ1-6; 7 bases agree with TRBD1. The CDR3 is 13 amino acids. Trimming took 2 bases from V and 9 from J; bases not matched to a gene: 1. The germline gives CDR1 LGHNA, CDR2 YSLEER. CDR3 nucleotides: TGCGCCAGCAGCCAATGGACAGGTTCACCCCTCCACTTT. Translating it yields CASSQWTGSPLHF.

J is TRBJ2-4 and V is TRBV10-3; 8 positions match TRBD1. This CDR3 contains 13 residues. Trimming took 6 bases from V and 7 from J; bases not matched to a gene: 5. The germline gives CDR1 ENHRY, CDR2 SYGVKD. The chain's CDR3 is CAIRPQGANIQYF. The CDR3 DNA is TGTGCCATCAGGCCGCAGGGGGCTAACATTCAGTACTTC.

This clone came up once. The V gene is TRBV19, the J gene TRBJ2-1; TRBD1 is a possible D gene (5 bases). Germline V gene lookup returns CDR1 LNHDA and CDR2 SQIVND (reference sequence). Between the trimmed V and J ends, which lost 2 bases and 2 bases, there was a span of 10 bases. This CDR3 spans 15 amino acids. CDR3: CASSIPGFPYNEQFF. In DNA, the CDR3 is TGTGCCAGTAGTATACCAGGGTTTCCCTACAATGAGCAGTTCTTC.

The J gene is TRBJ2-5, the V gene TRBV5-1; 9 positions match TRBD2. This CDR3 contains 14 residues. CDR1 SGHRS and CDR2 YFSETQ come from the germline V gene. The ends lost 4 bases at V and 4 bases at J; junction bases unmatched: 5. The CDR3 protein is CASSTGLALETQYF. The DNA for the CDR3 is TGCGCCAGCAGCACCGGACTAGCGCTAGAGACCCAGTACTTC.